The sequence of this T cell receptor (beta chain) was determined in a study of blood T cell repertoires in COVID-19. TCRdb keeps only in-frame clones here, not all; method: immunoSEQ multiplex PCR. This sample carries fewer than 300,000 clones, 85% of them seen once, and the ten largest clones take 2% to 3%. The TCR originated in a woman in her 50s who had recovered from COVID-19. Sequenced material: PBMCs or T cells enriched from blood (not recorded which).

The CDR3 DNA reads as TGTGCCAGCAGGCCTACAGGGAACACCGGGGAGCTGTTTTTT. Its translation is CASRPTGNTGELFF. The chain carries TRBV6-5 and TRBJ2-2, with D possibly TRBD1 on 5 matching bases. This CDR3 has 14 residues. Trimming took 6 bases from V and 1 from J, leaving 9 bases between them. Germline V gives CDR1 MNHEY, CDR2 SVGAGI.